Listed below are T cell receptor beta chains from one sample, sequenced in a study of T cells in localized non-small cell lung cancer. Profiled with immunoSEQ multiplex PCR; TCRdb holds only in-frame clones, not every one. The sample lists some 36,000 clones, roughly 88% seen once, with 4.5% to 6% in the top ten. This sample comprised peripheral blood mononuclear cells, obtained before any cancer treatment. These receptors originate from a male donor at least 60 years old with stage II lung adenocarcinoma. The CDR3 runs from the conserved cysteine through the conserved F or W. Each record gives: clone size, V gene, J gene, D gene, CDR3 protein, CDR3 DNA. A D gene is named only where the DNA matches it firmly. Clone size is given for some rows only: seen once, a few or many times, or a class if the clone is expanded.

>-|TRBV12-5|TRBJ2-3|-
CASGLTRGQYF
TGTGCTAGTGGTTTGACGAGGGGGCAGTATTTT
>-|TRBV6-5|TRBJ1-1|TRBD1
CASSYSGQRTEAFF
TGTGCCAGCAGTTACTCGGGACAGCGAACTGAAGCTTTCTTT
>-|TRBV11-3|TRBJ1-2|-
CASSLAGNYGYTF
TGTGCCAGCAGCCTGGCGGGAAACTATGGCTACACCTTC
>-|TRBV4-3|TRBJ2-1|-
CASSQDRNYEQFF
TGCGCCAGCAGCCAAGATAGAAACTATGAGCAGTTCTTC
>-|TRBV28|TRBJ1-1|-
CASRRRGPQNTEAFF
TGTGCCAGCAGACGTCGGGGACCTCAGAACACTGAAGCTTTCTTT
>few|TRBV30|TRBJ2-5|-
CAWGSLSEQYF
TGTGCCTGGGGGAGTTTATCAGAACAGTACTTC
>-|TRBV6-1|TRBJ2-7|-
CASSAPHSYEQYF
TGTGCCAGCAGTGCTCCCCACTCCTACGAGCAGTACTTC
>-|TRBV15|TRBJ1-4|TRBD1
CATSRIGQGLYNEKLFF
TGTGCCACCAGCAGGATCGGACAGGGACTATATAATGAAAAACTGTTTTTT
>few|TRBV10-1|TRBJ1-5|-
CASSGDTNQPQHF
TGCGCCAGCAGTGGGGACACAAATCAGCCCCAGCATTTT
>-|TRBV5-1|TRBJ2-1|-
CASSLGGHNEQFF
TGCGCCAGCAGCTTGGGCGGGCACAATGAGCAGTTCTTC
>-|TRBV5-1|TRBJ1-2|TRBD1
CASSQGQGAQGYTF
TGCGCCAGCAGCCAAGGACAGGGGGCGCAAGGCTACACCTTC
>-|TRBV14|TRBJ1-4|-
CASSQGTANEKLFF
TGTGCCAGCAGCCAAGGGACGGCAAATGAAAAACTGTTTTTT
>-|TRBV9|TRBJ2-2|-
CASSVGANSNTGELFF
TGTGCCAGCAGCGTAGGGGCCAACTCGAACACCGGGGAGCTGTTTTTT
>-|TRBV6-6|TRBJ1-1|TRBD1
CASSLGQGYTEAFF
TGTGCCAGCAGTCTCGGACAGGGGTACACTGAAGCTTTCTTT
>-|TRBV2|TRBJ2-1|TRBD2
CASRETSGSFNEQFF
TGTGCCAGCAGAGAGACTAGCGGGAGTTTCAATGAGCAGTTCTTC
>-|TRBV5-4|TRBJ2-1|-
CASSLGGEVGQFF
TGTGCCAGCAGCTTAGGAGGGGAAGTTGGGCAGTTCTTC
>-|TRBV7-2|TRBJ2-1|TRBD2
CASSHRTSGSRNEQFF
TGTGCCAGCAGCCACAGGACTAGCGGGAGCCGCAATGAGCAGTTCTTC
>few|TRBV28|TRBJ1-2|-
CASSLRYRANYGYTF
TGTGCCAGCAGTTTACGATATAGAGCTAACTATGGCTACACCTTC
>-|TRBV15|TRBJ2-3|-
CATSPRADTQYF
TGTGCCACCAGCCCAAGGGCAGATACGCAGTATTTT
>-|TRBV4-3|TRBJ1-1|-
CASSHEVNTEAFF
TGCGCCAGCAGCCATGAAGTGAACACTGAAGCTTTCTTT